The 15 T cell receptor beta chains below all came from one sample that was sequenced in a study of T cell repertoires in aging, cancer and after chemotherapy. Rearranged V-D-J TRB sequences were amplified with a mixed TRB-A/B primer pool. TCRdb fed the multiplex PCR reads into MiXCR, producing one record per CDR3 protein. This table has roughly 4,700 distinct CDR3 sequences, under 50% appearing once. The template was genomic DNA from peripheral blood, not RNA. Sequences were obtained from blood. The receptor set was obtained from a human donor in good health.

The sample holds a few counts of this clonotype. The gene calls are TRBV30 and TRBJ2-3, with TRBD2 identical over 7 bases. Losses at the gene ends were 4 bases for V and 2 bases for J; bases not matched to a gene: 3. The CDR3 runs to 13 residues. CDR1 is GTSNPN, CDR2 SVGIG, per germline (reference sequence). DNA for the CDR3: TGTGCCTGGATGCTAGCGGCCACAGATACGCAGTATTTT. As protein: CAWMLAATDTQYF.

The chain uses TRBV24-1 and TRBJ2-3; 8 nucleotides line up with TRBD2. The CDR3 contains 16 residues. J gave up 2 bases and V 5 bases, and 8 bases lay outside the gene matches. Germline V CDR1 and CDR2: KGHDR, SFDVKD. The CDR3 is CATSGQKLADTDTQYF. The CDR3 DNA sequence: TGTGCCACCAGTGGTCAGAAACTAGCGGACACAGATACGCAGTATTTT.

This clonotype was seen a handful of times. This chain connects TRBV5-5 to TRBJ2-3, with D perhaps TRBD1 or TRBD2 (5 bases each). CDR1 is SGHKS, CDR2 YYEKEE, per germline (reference sequence). The CDR3 spans 14 residues. With 7 bases removed from V and 1 base from J, the gap between germline ends came to 13 bases. The CDR3 spells CASHLMGGTDTQYF. CDR3 coding DNA: TGTGCCAGCCACCTGATGGGGGGCACAGATACGCAGTATTTT.

For the CDR3, the DNA is TGTGCCAGCAGTGAAAGAAGTTACGAGCAGTACTTC. Protein product: CASSERSYEQYF. V usage is TRBV6-1 and J usage is TRBJ2-7; D unclear. V dropped 2 bases and J dropped 4 bases, with 6 bases sitting between them. This CDR3 region has 12 residues. Germline V CDR1 and CDR2: MNHNS, SASEGT.

The chain is built from TRBV18 and TRBJ1-5; D remains ambiguous. The CDR3 sequence is 17 residues long. The germline V gene encodes CDR1 KGHSH and CDR2 LQKENI. V lost 0 bases and J lost 3, with 15 bases in between. As DNA, the CDR3 is TGTGCCAGCTCACCACCGGGCAGCTCTATAGCCAATCAGCCCCAGCATTTT. This translates into CASSPPGSSIANQPQHF.

The CDR3 DNA reads as TGCAGCGCGAGGGACAGTGCGGGCACTGAAGCTTTCTTT. It is translated as CSARDSAGTEAFF. This chain links TRBV29-1 with TRBJ1-1, with 7 bases matching TRBD1. The CDR3 is 13 residues long. The trim removed 7 bases at V and 4 bases at J, leaving 9 bases unmatched. Germline CDR1 reads SQVTM; CDR2 reads ANQGSEA.

Concerning this clonotype: Germline and junction disagree at one end, which may indicate a read error. The chain recombines TRBV29-1 with TRBJ1-1, with a tentative D call TRBD1 (6 bases). Germline V gene sequence: CDR1 SQVTM, CDR2 ANQGSEA. CDR3 length equals 16 residues. CDR3 coding DNA: TGCAGCGCTTACAGGGCGCCACTGACGTGGGACACTAAAGCTTTCTTT. This gives the protein CSAYRAPLTWDTKAFF.

The rearrangement joins TRBV5-5 to TRBJ2-7; D not resolved. CDR1 is SGHKS, CDR2 YYEKEE, per germline (reference sequence). The CDR3 contains 14 residues. Trimming stripped 0 bases from V and 0 bases from J, with 7 bases between. The DNA for the CDR3 is TGTGCCAGCAGCTTGGGTCCGAACTCCTACGAGCAGTACTTC. As protein: CASSLGPNSYEQYF.

The J gene is TRBJ2-3, the V gene TRBV30; D call uncertain. Trimming removed 3 bases at V and 2 bases at J, with 21 bases between. Germline V gives CDR1 GTSNPN, CDR2 SVGIG (reference sequence). The CDR3 runs 17 residues. The CDR3 bases are TGTGCCTGGAGCGCTTTACCCGGGCCTTCATACACAGATACGCAGTATTTT. Its translation: CAWSALPGPSYTDTQYF.

V is TRBV20-1 and J is TRBJ1-4; D gene ambiguous. Germline assignment: CDR1 DFQATT and CDR2 SNEGSKA (reference sequence). This CDR3 region has 14 residues. The V end lost 0 bases, the J end lost 8 bases, and 13 bases lay between the germline ends. The CDR3 loop is CSARDNSSPEKLFF. CDR3 coding DNA: TGCAGTGCTAGAGATAACAGCAGTCCCGAAAAACTGTTTTTT.

Here the CDR3 reads CASSLKREIGTDTQYF. Here the CDR3 DNA reads TGTGCCAGCAGCTTAAAGCGGGAGATCGGCACAGATACGCAGTATTTT. V is TRBV5-4 and J is TRBJ2-3; 8 nucleotides align to TRBD2. The V gene end was trimmed by 2 bases and the J gene end by 1 base; junction bases not matched to a gene: 6. This CDR3 has 16 amino acids. Germline V lookup: CDR1 SGHNT, CDR2 YYREEE (reference sequence).

The sample holds a few counts of this clonotype. The J gene is TRBJ2-1, the V gene TRBV24-1; 8 bases line up with TRBD1. Germline V gives CDR1 KGHDR, CDR2 SFDVKD. The CDR3 is made up of 16 amino acids. V trimming: 4 bases; J trimming: 4 bases; junction bases outside the gene matches: 8. The CDR3 region has the DNA TGTGCCACCAGTGAGTTGGGACAGGCAGAATACAATGAGCAGTTCTTC. Its protein product is CATSELGQAEYNEQFF.

This chain links TRBV29-1 with TRBJ2-4, with 7 bases lining up with TRBD1. From germline, CDR1 is SQVTM and CDR2 ANQGSEA. This CDR3 comprises 14 residues. The junction had 12 bases not matched to a gene; V was cut back by 4 bases and J by 9 bases. The CDR3 DNA is TGCAGCGTTGTTGGGCAGACAGGGCAAGGCATTCAGTACTTC. This codes for CSVVGQTGQGIQYF.

This clonotype was counted a few times. The chain couples TRBV12-3 or TRBV12-4 to TRBJ1-5, with a weak D call TRBD1 (6 bases). The CDR3 runs 15 residues. V gave up 4 bases and J gave up 3 bases, with 13 bases separating them. CDR3 amino acids: CASSSRNRVNQPQHF. For the CDR3, the DNA is TGTGCCAGCAGTTCCCGGAACAGGGTCAATCAGCCCCAGCATTTT.

This clonotype occurred a few times. V and J are TRBV19 and TRBJ2-7; the D is unclear. This CDR3 contains 15 residues. Germline assignment: CDR1 LNHDA and CDR2 SQIVND (reference sequence). V was pared by 7 bases and J by 5 bases, with 21 bases between. The CDR3 loop is CASTAGGSFDHEQYF. CDR3 nucleotide sequence: TGTGCCAGTACCGCCGGTGGTAGCTTCGACCACGAGCAGTACTTC.